The next 2 T cell receptor beta chains were all read from a single sample in a study of blood T cell repertoires in COVID-19. Generated by immunoSEQ multiplex PCR, the TCRdb table keeps only in-frame clones and is missing some. The sample includes 95,000 to 150,000 clones, around 87% of them seen just once. Sequenced input: peripheral blood. These receptors originate from a woman aged 60 to 75 with COVID-19, enrolled during active disease.

This clone has just a few counts. The chain has TRBV9 and TRBJ1-1; no reliable D call. The length of the CDR3 is 13 residues. Per the germline V gene, CDR1 is SGDLS and CDR2 is YYNGEE. Trimming cost V 3 bases and J 4 bases, with 10 bases left between them. The CDR3 coding sequence is TGTGCCAGCAGCGCCACCTATGGCACTGAAGCTTTCTTT. It yields the protein CASSATYGTEAFF.

The rearrangement joins TRBV4-2 to TRBJ2-2; unclear D gene. The V end lost 0 bases, the J end lost 7 bases, and 3 bases lay between the germline ends. The CDR3 is made up of 12 amino acids. The germline V gene has CDR1 LGHNA and CDR2 YNFKEQ. Here the CDR3 DNA reads TGTGCCAGCAGCCAAGATAACGGGGAGCTGTTTTTT. Amino acids: CASSQDNGELFF.